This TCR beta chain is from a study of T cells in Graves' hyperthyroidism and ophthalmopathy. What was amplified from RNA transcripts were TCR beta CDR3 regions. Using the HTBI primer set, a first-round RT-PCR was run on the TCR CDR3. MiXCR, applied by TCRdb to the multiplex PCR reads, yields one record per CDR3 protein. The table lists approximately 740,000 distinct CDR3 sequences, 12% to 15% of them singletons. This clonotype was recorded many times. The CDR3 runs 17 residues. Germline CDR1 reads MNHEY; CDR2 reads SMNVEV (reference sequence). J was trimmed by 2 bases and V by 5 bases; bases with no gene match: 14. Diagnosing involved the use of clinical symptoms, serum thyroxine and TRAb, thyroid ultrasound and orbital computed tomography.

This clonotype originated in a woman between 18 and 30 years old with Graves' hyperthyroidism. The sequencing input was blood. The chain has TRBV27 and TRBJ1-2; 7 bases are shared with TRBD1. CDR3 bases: TGTGCCAGCAGTCCGCTGCTTGGGACAGTCGGCAACTATGGCTACACCTTC. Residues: CASSPLLGTVGNYGYTF.